This is a list of T cell receptor beta chains from one sample in a study of blood T cell repertoires in COVID-19. Data came from immunoSEQ multiplex PCR; TCRdb stores just in-frame clones and leaves some out. The profile shows 65,000 to 80,000 clones, 82% of them singletons. Sequenced sample: peripheral blood. Receptor source: a human donor in a cohort sampled during active COVID-19. The CDR3 runs from the conserved cysteine through the conserved F or W. Fields, in order: D gene, J gene, V gene, clone size, CDR3 DNA, CDR3 protein. A D gene is named only where the DNA matches it firmly. Rows give clone size only sometimes, using once, few, many, or a class for an expanded clone.

>.|TRBJ1-1|TRBV19|.
TGTGCCAGTAGTATAGGGGGCCGTTTAGGAAGGACTGAAGCTTTCTTT
CASSIGGRLGRTEAFF
>.|TRBJ2-1|TRBV29-1|.
TGCAGCGTTGTCCCTATTCGGGGGGCGGGCGATGAGCAGTTCTTC
CSVVPIRGAGDEQFF
>.|TRBJ2-3|TRBV5-1|.
TGCGCCAGCAGCTTGGCGCCGGGGTCGCAGTATTTT
CASSLAPGSQYF
>.|TRBJ2-5|TRBV5-1|.
TGCGCCAGCAGACCGGGACTTCAAGAGACCCAGTACTTC
CASRPGLQETQYF
>TRBD1|TRBJ2-1|TRBV6-5|.
TGTGCCAGCAGTAGGGACAGGCCAAATGAGCAGTTCTTC
CASSRDRPNEQFF
>.|TRBJ1-2|TRBV2|.
TGTGCCAGCAGGGGAGGGCCCAACTATGGCTACACCTTC
CASRGGPNYGYTF
>.|TRBJ2-1|TRBV2|few
TGTGCCAGCAGTGGGGACACCTACAATGAGCAGTTCTTC
CASSGDTYNEQFF
>.|TRBJ2-3|TRBV21-1|.
TGTGCCAGAAGGTTAGCTGACACGCAGTATTTT
CARRLADTQYF
>.|TRBJ1-5|TRBV7-9|.
TGTGCCAGCAGCTTAGGCAGTTATAGCAATCAGCCCCAGCATTTT
CASSLGSYSNQPQHF
>TRBD1|TRBJ1-1|TRBV25-1|.
TGTGCCAGCAGGGAGGGGGCGACTGAAGCTTTCTTT
CASREGATEAFF
>TRBD2|TRBJ2-1|TRBV5-6|.
TGTGCCAGCAGCTTGACTAGCGGGGGGGAAACCTACAATGAGCAGTTCTTC
CASSLTSGGETYNEQFF
>TRBD1|TRBJ1-2|TRBV18|.
TGTGCCAGCTCACTAGGGGGACAGACCAACTATGGCTACACCTTC
CASSLGGQTNYGYTF
>.|TRBJ1-5|TRBV4-1|once
TGCGCCAGCAGCCCGGAGGTCCCGGGTCAGCCCCAGCATTTT
CASSPEVPGQPQHF
>TRBD1|TRBJ2-7|TRBV5-4|.
TGTGCCAGCAGCTTCACATGGGGGACAGGGGGGTACGAGCAGTACTTC
CASSFTWGTGGYEQYF
>.|TRBJ2-7|TRBV18|.
TGTGCCAGCTCCCCGACAGCCTACGAGCAGTACTTC
CASSPTAYEQYF
>.|TRBJ2-3|TRBV4-2|.
TGTGCCAGCAGCCAAGATGACAGGAGCACAGATACGCAGTATTTT
CASSQDDRSTDTQYF
>.|TRBJ1-6|TRBV27|.
TGTGCCAGCAGTTCCTACAGAACCAATAATTCACCCCTCCACTTT
CASSSYRTNNSPLHF
>TRBD2|TRBJ2-7|TRBV3-1/TRBV3-2|.
TGTGCCAGCAGCCCGGCCGGGGGGGCTTACGAGCAGTACTTC
CASSPAGGAYEQYF
>.|TRBJ1-2|TRBV19|.
TGTGCCAGTAGTAGGGGCAGGGCTACTAACTATGGCTACACCTTC
CASSRGRATNYGYTF
>.|TRBJ2-5|TRBV19|.
TGTGCCAGTAGTATAGGCAGGGGAGGGGGAGAGACCCAGTACTTC
CASSIGRGGGETQYF
>.|TRBJ1-5|TRBV30|few
TGTGCCTGGAGTCCTCTAGGGGGTGGCAATCAGCCCCAGCATTTT
CAWSPLGGGNQPQHF
>TRBD1|TRBJ1-6|TRBV5-6|.
TGTGCCAGCACCTGGACAGGGGCGGGTCGGTCACCCCTCCACTTT
CASTWTGAGRSPLHF
>TRBD1|TRBJ2-5|TRBV5-1|.
TGCGCCAGCAGCGACGACAGGGGGCATCAGACCCAGTACTTC
CASSDDRGHQTQYF
>.|TRBJ1-1|TRBV2|.
TGTGCCAGCAGCGCCCCACAGGGTAGGGACACTGAAGCTTTCTTT
CASSAPQGRDTEAFF
>.|TRBJ2-1|TRBV5-1|.
TGCGCCAGCAGCCCCCAGCTCAGGGAGGATGAGCAGTTCTTC
CASSPQLREDEQFF
>.|TRBJ2-7|TRBV3-1/TRBV3-2|.
TGTGCCAGCAGCTCAGGAAGTGGGCCCTACGAGCAGTACTTC
CASSSGSGPYEQYF
>TRBD2|TRBJ2-2|TRBV3-1/TRBV3-2|once
TGTGCCAGCAGCCAAGTCTGGACTAGCGCGAGGACCGGGGAGCTGTTTTTT
CASSQVWTSARTGELFF
>.|TRBJ1-2|TRBV5-1|.
TGCGCCAGCAGCTTCGGACAGTTCAACTATGGCTACACCTTC
CASSFGQFNYGYTF
>.|TRBJ2-1|TRBV5-1|.
TGCGCCAGCAGCTTGGGGGGAGGACAGGCACTCAATGAGCAGTTCTTC
CASSLGGGQALNEQFF
>TRBD1|TRBJ1-2|TRBV9|once
TGTGCCAGCAGCGGACCGGGACAGTTCTATGGCTACACCTTC
CASSGPGQFYGYTF
>.|TRBJ2-3|TRBV7-3|once
TGTGCCAGCAGCTCCTCACCGGGGGCAGATACGCAGTATTTT
CASSSSPGADTQYF
>TRBD2|TRBJ2-5|TRBV6-6|.
TGTGCCAGCAGCCGAATAAGGAGCGGGGGGGCCTCGAGCGGAGAGACCCAGTACTTC
CASSRIRSGGASSGETQYF
>.|TRBJ2-7|TRBV6-5|.
TGTGCCAGCAAAGCCGGGCAGGGGTTCTCCTACGAGCAGTACTTC
CASKAGQGFSYEQYF
>.|TRBJ1-5|TRBV5-5|.
TGTGCCAGCAGCTTGGACCCCCCCCCGGGGTTTCAGCCCCAGCATTTT
CASSLDPPPGFQPQHF
>.|TRBJ2-7|TRBV11-2|.
TGTGCCAGCAGCTTGCCGGGACTTGGCTACGAGCAGTACTTC
CASSLPGLGYEQYF
>.|TRBJ1-1|TRBV4-2|many
TGTGCCAGCAGCCAAGATCATGACAGGTATAATGAAGCTTTCTTT
CASSQDHDRYNEAFF
>.|TRBJ2-5|TRBV9|.
TGTGCCAGCAGCGTAAGTGCGGACAGTCGGCAAGAGACCCAGTACTTC
CASSVSADSRQETQYF
>.|TRBJ1-2|TRBV6-2/TRBV6-3|.
TGTGCCAGCAGCCATGACCCCTTCAATCGGGACAAGTATCGTGGCTACACCTTC
CASSHDPFNRDKYRGYTF
>TRBD2|TRBJ2-1|TRBV9|once
TGTGCCAGCAGCCCACGGCGGGGGGATTGGAATGAGCAGTTCTTC
CASSPRRGDWNEQFF
>.|TRBJ2-5|TRBV19|.
TGTGCCAGTAGTCGGACGCGGGAAGAGACCCAGTACTTC
CASSRTREETQYF
>TRBD2|TRBJ2-1|TRBV5-1|.
TGCGCCAGCAGCTTTCTGGGACTAGCGGGAGTCAATGAGCAGTTCTTC
CASSFLGLAGVNEQFF
>TRBD2|TRBJ2-1|TRBV3-1/TRBV3-2|.
TGTGCCAGCAGCCCCCTAGCGGGGGGGCCCCCGGATGAGCAGTTCTTC
CASSPLAGGPPDEQFF
>.|TRBJ1-2|TRBV19|.
TGTGCCAGTAGTATGAGGCCCCCCCTCTATGGCTACACCTTC
CASSMRPPLYGYTF
>TRBD1|TRBJ1-2|TRBV7-8|.
TGTGCCAGCAGCTCCGTTGGACAGGGGCGCTATGGCTACACCTTC
CASSSVGQGRYGYTF
>.|TRBJ1-3|TRBV11-2|once
TGTGCCAGCAGCTCGGGACTTGAAAGGGGAAACACCATATATTTT
CASSSGLERGNTIYF
>.|TRBJ1-1|TRBV7-3|.
TGTGCCAGCAGCTTAGCAGGGATGAACACTGAAGCTTTCTTT
CASSLAGMNTEAFF
>.|TRBJ1-1|TRBV18|.
TGTGCCAGCTCCCCGGGGAGGAGAAGGGGTGCTTTCTTT
CASSPGRRRGAFF
>.|TRBJ1-3|TRBV7-8|few
TGTGCCAGCAGCTTAGTCGCGTTCTCTGGAAACACCATATATTTT
CASSLVAFSGNTIYF
>TRBD1|TRBJ2-1|TRBV12-3/TRBV12-4|.
TGTGCCAGCGGAGGACAGGGGTACAATGAGCAGTTCTTC
CASGGQGYNEQFF
>.|TRBJ1-1|TRBV7-9|.
TGTGCCAGCAGTCCATCGGGGAGGGGCACTGAAGCTTTCTTT
CASSPSGRGTEAFF
>.|TRBJ1-5|TRBV7-9|few
TGTGCCAGCAGCTTTGGCCAGGGCAATCAGCCCCAGCATTTT
CASSFGQGNQPQHF
>TRBD1|TRBJ2-3|TRBV5-1|.
TGCGCCAGCAGCTTTGGGACAGGGGGGGCAGATACGCAGTATTTT
CASSFGTGGADTQYF
>TRBD2|TRBJ2-1|TRBV11-3|.
TGTGCCAGCAGCCGCGGACTAGCGGGGGGCCTTGACCATGAGCAGTTCTTC
CASSRGLAGGLDHEQFF
>TRBD1|TRBJ2-7|TRBV6-5|.
TGTGCCAGCAGCCGGACAGGCGACGAGCAGTACTTC
CASSRTGDEQYF
>TRBD2|TRBJ2-2|TRBV7-3|.
TGTGCCAGCAGCTACGCGGGGGGCTATCCCGGGGAGCTGTTTTTT
CASSYAGGYPGELFF
>TRBD1|TRBJ1-5|TRBV4-1|.
TGCGCCAGCAGCCGCGGGACAGGCAGCAATCAGCCCCAGCATTTT
CASSRGTGSNQPQHF
>.|TRBJ1-2|TRBV29-1|.
TGCAGCGAGGGGCGGCAGAACCTAAACTATGGCTACACCTTC
CSEGRQNLNYGYTF
>TRBD1|TRBJ2-5|TRBV30|.
TGTGCCTGGAGTGGGGACAGGGGAGAGACCCAGTACTTC
CAWSGDRGETQYF
>.|TRBJ1-5|TRBV19|.
TGTGCCAGTACCCGGGACACCCTCGGGCCCCAGCATTTT
CASTRDTLGPQHF
>TRBD1|TRBJ1-2|TRBV2|.
TGTGCCAGCAGTGTAGACAGGGACCTTAACTATGGCTACACCTTC
CASSVDRDLNYGYTF